One TCR beta chain is described in this entry. Antigen unknown. TCRdb re-derived calls from the reads in MiXCR, one entry per CDR3 protein. The sample includes roughly 920,000 distinct CDR3 sequences, 25% to 40% seen only once; the top ten take about an eighth. The sample belongs to a study of T cell repertoires in cytomegalovirus infection. Study-level findings and limits: Totalled public TCR beta family frequency picked out people who carried CMV plus the relevant HLA.

The sequenced sample was cultured CD8+ T cells from PBMCs, obtained from culture after CMV antigen stimulation. The clonotype originates from a human donor in good health (CMV status not recorded). Some clones in this sample may be carry-over from other donors' samples.

Here the CDR3 DNA reads TGTGCCAGCAGTTACGGGGCTCCCGGGACGATATACACTGAAGCTTTCTTT. This codes for CASSYGAPGTIYTEAFF. The chain joins TRBV6-2 or TRBV6-3 to TRBJ1-1, with D perhaps matching TRBD1 (5 bases). Germline lookup yields CDR1 MNHEY and CDR2 SVGEGT. V gave up 2 bases and J gave up 3 bases, with 19 bases separating them. The CDR3 loop spans 17 amino acids.